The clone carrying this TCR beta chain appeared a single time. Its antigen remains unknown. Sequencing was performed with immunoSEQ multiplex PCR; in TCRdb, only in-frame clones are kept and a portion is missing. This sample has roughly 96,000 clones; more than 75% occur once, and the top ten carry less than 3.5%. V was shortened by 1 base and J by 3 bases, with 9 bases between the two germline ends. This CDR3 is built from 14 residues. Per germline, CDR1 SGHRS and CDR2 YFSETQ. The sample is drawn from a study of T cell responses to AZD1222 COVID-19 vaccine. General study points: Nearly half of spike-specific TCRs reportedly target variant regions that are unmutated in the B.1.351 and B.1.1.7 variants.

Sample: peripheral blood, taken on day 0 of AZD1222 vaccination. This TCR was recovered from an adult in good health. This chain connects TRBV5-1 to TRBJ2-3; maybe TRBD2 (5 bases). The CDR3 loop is CASSLTGSTDTQYF. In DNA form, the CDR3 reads TGCGCCAGCAGCTTGACGGGAAGTACAGATACGCAGTATTTT.